The 13 T cell receptor beta chains below all came from one sample that was sequenced in a study of blood T cell repertoires in COVID-19. Profiled with immunoSEQ multiplex PCR; TCRdb holds only in-frame clones, not every one. The table lists 42,000 or so clones, approximately 90% of them singletons. Input material: peripheral blood. These TCRs come from a man aged 50-60 years with active COVID-19.

This clone is a singleton in its sample. The V call is TRBV2, the J call TRBJ2-5; 8 bases line up with TRBD2. Unmatched junction bases numbered 6, after V lost 1 base and J lost 2 bases. The germline gives CDR1 SNHLY, CDR2 FYNNEI. The CDR3 spans 16 residues. The CDR3 sequence is CASSEDVAGGQETQYF. CDR3 DNA sequence: TGTGCCAGCAGTGAAGACGTGGCGGGAGGACAAGAGACCCAGTACTTC.

This clone was counted only a few times. The J gene is TRBJ1-5, the V gene TRBV4-1, with 7 bases aligning to TRBD1. This CDR3 is built from 18 residues. The germline CDR1 and CDR2 sequences are MGHRA and YSYEKL. The J segment lost 3 bases and the V segment lost 0 bases, leaving 11 bases of the junction unmatched. The CDR3 DNA follows: TGCGCCAGCAGCCAAGAGTTTCGGCAGGGGGACGTCAATCAGCCCCAGCATTTT. Protein: CASSQEFRQGDVNQPQHF.

V usage is TRBV30 and J usage is TRBJ1-1; 8 bases match TRBD1. The CDR3 is 12 amino acids. The V segment lost 3 bases and the J segment 9 bases; nucleotides outside the gene matches: 6. Germline V gene sequence: CDR1 GTSNPN, CDR2 SVGIG (reference sequence). The CDR3 nucleotides read TGTGCCTGGAGGGCCGGACAGGGTCAAGCTTTCTTT. As protein: CAWRAGQGQAFF. The variable domain in full, with the rest retrieved from reference TRBV30 and TRBJ1-1, is SQTIHQWPATLVQPVGSPLSLECTVEGTSNPNLYWYRQAAGRGLQLLFYSVGIGQISSEVPQNLSASRPQDRQFILSSKKLLLSDSGFYLCAWRAGQGQAFFGQGTRLTVV.

V and J are TRBV18 and TRBJ2-7; 8 nucleotides line up with TRBD1. CDR1 is KGHSH, CDR2 LQKENI, per germline. The CDR3 has 12 residues. V trimming: 5 bases; J trimming: 6 bases; junction bases outside the gene matches: 3. Here the CDR3 reads CASSGQGTEQYF. The CDR3 region has the DNA TGTGCCAGCTCAGGACAGGGTACCGAGCAGTACTTC.

V gene TRBV18 combines with J gene TRBJ1-1; D remains unclear. V shed 5 bases and J shed 1 base, with 8 bases lying between them. Germline CDR1 KGHSH, CDR2 LQKENI. This CDR3 comprises 13 residues. The CDR3 nucleotides are TGTGCCAGCTCAAATACAGAGAACACTGAAGCTTTCTTT. Its protein is CASSNTENTEAFF.

The chain uses TRBV21-1 and TRBJ1-3; the table assigns TRBD1, which was not confirmed against the DNA. TRBV21-1 is termed a pseudogene. The CDR3 runs 17 residues. The CDR3 DNA reads TGTGCCAGCAGCACGGACAGTGGATGCGGCTCTGGAAACACCATATATTTT. This translates into CASSTDSGCGSGNTIYF.

A remark on this clone: An end of the junction does not agree with germline; a read error may underlie this. This rearrangement joins TRBV7-3 to TRBJ2-3, with 7 nucleotides matching TRBD2. The germline gives CDR1 SGHTA, CDR2 FQGTGA. The CDR3 runs to 15 residues. The CDR3 spells CASSLIGGSKDTQYF. The CDR3 nucleotides read TGTGCCAGCAGCTTAATCGGCGGGAGCAAAGATACGCAGTATTTT. Supplemented by reference TRBV7-3 and TRBJ2-3, the full variable domain reads GAGVSQTPSNKVTEKGKYVELRCDPISGHTALYWYRQSLGQGPEFLIYFQGTGAADDSGLPNDRFFAVRPEGSVSTLKIQRTERGDSAVYLCASSLIGGSKDTQYFGPGTRLTVL.

The V call is TRBV4-1, the J call TRBJ2-6; 8 bases map to TRBD2. Trimming took 0 bases from V and 2 from J; bases not matched to a gene: 6. This CDR3 is 18 amino acids long. In germline, CDR1 is MGHRA, CDR2 YSYEKL. In DNA form, the CDR3 reads TGCGCCAGCAGCCAAGATCTCCCAGCGGGAGCTGGGGCCAACGTCCTGACTTTC. Residues: CASSQDLPAGAGANVLTF.

The chain uses TRBV7-9 and TRBJ2-7, with TRBD1 as a possible D gene (6 bases). This CDR3 spans 15 amino acids. Trimming took off 1 base at V and 2 bases at J, with 12 bases between the two ends. Germline CDR1 is SEHNR and CDR2 is FQNEAQ (reference sequence). CDR3 sequence: CASSLVGARAYEQYF. The CDR3 nucleotides read TGTGCCAGCAGCTTAGTGGGGGCGCGGGCCTACGAGCAGTACTTC.

J is TRBJ1-5 and V is TRBV7-8; no firm D call. Between the trimmed V and J ends, which lost 4 bases and 2 bases, there was a span of 18 bases. The CDR3 is made up of 17 amino acids. The germline CDR1 and CDR2 sequences are SGHVS and FQNEAQ. The CDR3 loop is CASSYTDGGWGNQPQHF. CDR3 bases: TGTGCCAGCAGCTACACGGATGGAGGGTGGGGCAATCAGCCCCAGCATTTT.

The rearrangement uses TRBV6-5 and TRBJ1-6; D remains ambiguous. The V end was cut by 5 bases, the J end by 7 bases, with 12 bases between. The CDR3 spans 14 residues. Per germline, CDR1 MNHEY and CDR2 SVGAGI. The CDR3 loop reads CASSPIPGNSPLHF. The DNA of the CDR3 is TGTGCCAGCAGTCCCATCCCCGGGAATTCACCCCTCCACTTT.

V usage is TRBV28 and J usage is TRBJ2-1, with D unclear. The V gene lost 7 bases and the J gene lost 0 bases, with 7 bases spanning the gap. CDR3 size: 13 residues. Germline V gene lookup returns CDR1 MDHEN and CDR2 SYDVKM. CDR3 sequence reads: CASTGRSYNEQFF. The CDR3 DNA reads as TGTGCCAGCACGGGTCGCTCCTACAATGAGCAGTTCTTC.

The J gene is TRBJ1-2, the V gene TRBV6-5; 9 bases align to TRBD1. Trimming took 0 bases from V and 8 from J; bases not matched to a gene: 4. This CDR3 region has 14 residues. Germline lookup yields CDR1 MNHEY and CDR2 SVGAGI. Written as DNA, the CDR3 is TGTGCCAGCAGTTACTCAAGACAGGGGGGCGGCTACACCTTC. It specifies CASSYSRQGGGYTF.